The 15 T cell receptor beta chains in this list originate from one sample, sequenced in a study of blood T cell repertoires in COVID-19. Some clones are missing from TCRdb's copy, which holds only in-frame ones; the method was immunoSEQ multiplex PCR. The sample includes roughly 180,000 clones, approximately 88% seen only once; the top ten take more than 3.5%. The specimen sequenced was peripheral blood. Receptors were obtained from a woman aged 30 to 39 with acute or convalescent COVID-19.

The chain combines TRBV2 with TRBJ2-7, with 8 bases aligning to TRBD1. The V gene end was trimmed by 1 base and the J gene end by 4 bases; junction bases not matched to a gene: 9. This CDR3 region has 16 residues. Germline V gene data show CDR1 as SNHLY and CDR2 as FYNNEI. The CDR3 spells CASSEGTGTGSYEQYF. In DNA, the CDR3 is TGTGCCAGCAGTGAAGGGACCGGGACAGGATCATACGAGCAGTACTTC.

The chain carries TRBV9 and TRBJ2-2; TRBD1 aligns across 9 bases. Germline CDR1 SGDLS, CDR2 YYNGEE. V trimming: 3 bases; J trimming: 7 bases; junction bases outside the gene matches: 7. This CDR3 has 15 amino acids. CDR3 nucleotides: TGTGCCAGCAGCGACCCCCGGACAGGGGTCGGGGAGCTGTTTTTT. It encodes CASSDPRTGVGELFF.

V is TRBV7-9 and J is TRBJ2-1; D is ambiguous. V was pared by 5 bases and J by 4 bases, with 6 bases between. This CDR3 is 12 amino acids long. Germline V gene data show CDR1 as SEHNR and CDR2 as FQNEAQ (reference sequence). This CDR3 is CASSLQYNEQFF. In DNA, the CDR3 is TGTGCCAGCAGCCTACAGTACAATGAGCAGTTCTTC.

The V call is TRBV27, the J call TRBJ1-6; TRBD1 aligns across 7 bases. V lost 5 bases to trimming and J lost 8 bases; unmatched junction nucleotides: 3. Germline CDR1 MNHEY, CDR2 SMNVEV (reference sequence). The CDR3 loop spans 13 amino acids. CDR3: CASSRDSHSPLHF. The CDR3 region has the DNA TGTGCCAGCAGTAGGGACAGCCATTCACCCCTCCACTTT.

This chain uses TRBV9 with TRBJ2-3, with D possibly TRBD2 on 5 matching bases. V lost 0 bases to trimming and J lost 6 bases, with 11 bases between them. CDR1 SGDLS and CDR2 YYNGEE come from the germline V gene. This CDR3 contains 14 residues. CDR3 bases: TGTGCCAGCAGCGTAGTTTCTAGAGGGGATACGCAGTATTTT. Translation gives CASSVVSRGDTQYF.

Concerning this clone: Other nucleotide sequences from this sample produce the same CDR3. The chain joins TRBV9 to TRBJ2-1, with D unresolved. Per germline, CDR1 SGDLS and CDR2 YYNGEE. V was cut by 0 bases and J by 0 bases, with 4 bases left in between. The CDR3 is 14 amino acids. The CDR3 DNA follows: TGTGCCAGCAGCGTAGCTAGCTCCTACAATGAGCAGTTCTTC. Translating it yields CASSVASSYNEQFF.

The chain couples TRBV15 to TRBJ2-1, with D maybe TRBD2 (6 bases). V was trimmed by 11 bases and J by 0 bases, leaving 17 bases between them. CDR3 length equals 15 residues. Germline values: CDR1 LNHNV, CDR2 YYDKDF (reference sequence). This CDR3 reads CAASGGPSSYNEQFF. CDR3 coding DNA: TGTGCCGCCTCCGGGGGTCCGAGCTCCTACAATGAGCAGTTCTTC.

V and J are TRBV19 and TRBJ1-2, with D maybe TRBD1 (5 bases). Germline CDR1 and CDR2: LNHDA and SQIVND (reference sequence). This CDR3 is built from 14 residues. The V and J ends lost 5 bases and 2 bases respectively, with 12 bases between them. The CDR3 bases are TGTGCCAGTAGTTCCCATGGGGCCAACTATGGCTACACCTTC. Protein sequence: CASSSHGANYGYTF.

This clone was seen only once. In nucleotides, the CDR3 is TGTGCCAGCAGCATTCTAGCGCCAACCTCCTACGAGCAGTACTTC. This encodes CASSILAPTSYEQYF. This chain links TRBV7-2 with TRBJ2-7, with D possibly TRBD2 on 6 matching bases. V dropped 5 bases and J dropped 0 bases, with 14 bases sitting between them. CDR1 is SGHTA, CDR2 FQGNSA, per germline. The CDR3 is made up of 15 amino acids.

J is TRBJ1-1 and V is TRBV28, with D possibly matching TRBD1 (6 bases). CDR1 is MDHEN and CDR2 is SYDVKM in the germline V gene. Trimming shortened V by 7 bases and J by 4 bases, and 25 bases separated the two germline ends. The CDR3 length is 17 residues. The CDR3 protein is CASTSYVGAQLGTEAFF. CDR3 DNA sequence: TGTGCCAGCACTTCTTATGTGGGGGCGCAACTGGGCACTGAAGCTTTCTTT.

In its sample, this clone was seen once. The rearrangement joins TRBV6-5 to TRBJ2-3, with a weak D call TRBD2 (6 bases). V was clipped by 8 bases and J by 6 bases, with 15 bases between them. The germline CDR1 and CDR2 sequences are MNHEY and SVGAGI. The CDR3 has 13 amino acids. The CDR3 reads CASGTGDWDTQYF. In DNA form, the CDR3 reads TGTGCCAGCGGGACGGGGGATTGGGATACGCAGTATTTT.

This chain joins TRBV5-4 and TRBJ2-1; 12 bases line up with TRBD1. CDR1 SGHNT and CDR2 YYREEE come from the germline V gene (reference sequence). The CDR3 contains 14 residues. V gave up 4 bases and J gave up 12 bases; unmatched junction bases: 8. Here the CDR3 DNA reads TGTGCCAGCAGCGGGACAGGGGGCGCATCTTGGCAGTTCTTC. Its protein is CASSGTGGASWQFF. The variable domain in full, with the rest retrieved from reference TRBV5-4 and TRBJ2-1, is ETGVTQSPTHLIKTRGQQVTLRCSSQSGHNTVSWYQQALGQGPQFIFQYYREEENGRGNFPPRFSGLQFPNYSSELNVNALELDDSALYLCASSGTGGASWQFFGPGTRLTVL.

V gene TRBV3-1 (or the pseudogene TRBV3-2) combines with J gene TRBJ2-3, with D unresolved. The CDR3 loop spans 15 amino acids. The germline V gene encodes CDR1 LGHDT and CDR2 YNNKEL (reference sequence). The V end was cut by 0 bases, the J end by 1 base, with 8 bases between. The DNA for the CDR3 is TGTGCCAGCAGCCAAGAGCCACTCCGCACAGATACGCAGTATTTT. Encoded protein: CASSQEPLRTDTQYF.

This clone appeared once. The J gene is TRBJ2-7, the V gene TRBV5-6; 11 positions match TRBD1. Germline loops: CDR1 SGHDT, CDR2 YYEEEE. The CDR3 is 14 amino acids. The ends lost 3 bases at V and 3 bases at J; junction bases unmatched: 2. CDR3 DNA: TGTGCCAGCAGCTGGGGACAGGGGGACTACGAGCAGTACTTC. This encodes CASSWGQGDYEQYF.

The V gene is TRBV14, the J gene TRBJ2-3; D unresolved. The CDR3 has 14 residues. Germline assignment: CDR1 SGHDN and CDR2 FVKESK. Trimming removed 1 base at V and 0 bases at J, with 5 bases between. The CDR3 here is CASSQARSTDTQYF. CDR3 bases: TGTGCCAGCAGCCAAGCCAGGAGCACAGATACGCAGTATTTT.